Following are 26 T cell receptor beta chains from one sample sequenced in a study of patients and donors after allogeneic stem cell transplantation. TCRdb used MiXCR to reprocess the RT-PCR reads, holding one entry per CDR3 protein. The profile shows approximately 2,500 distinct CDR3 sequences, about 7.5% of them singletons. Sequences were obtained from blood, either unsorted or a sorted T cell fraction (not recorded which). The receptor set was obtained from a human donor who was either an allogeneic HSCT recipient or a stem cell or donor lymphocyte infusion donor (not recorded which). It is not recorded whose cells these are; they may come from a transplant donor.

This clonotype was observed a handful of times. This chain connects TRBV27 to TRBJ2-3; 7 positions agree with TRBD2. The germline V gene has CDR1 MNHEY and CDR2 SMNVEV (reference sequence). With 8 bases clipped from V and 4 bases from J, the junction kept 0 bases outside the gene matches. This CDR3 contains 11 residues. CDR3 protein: CASGRADTQYF. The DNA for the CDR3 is TGTGCCAGCGGGAGGGCAGATACGCAGTATTTT.

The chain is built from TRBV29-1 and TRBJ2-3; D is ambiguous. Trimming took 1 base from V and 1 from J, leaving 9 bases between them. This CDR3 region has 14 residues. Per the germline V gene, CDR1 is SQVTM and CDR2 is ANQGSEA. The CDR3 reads CSVEGLFGTDTQYF. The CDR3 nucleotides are TGCAGCGTTGAAGGACTTTTCGGCACAGATACGCAGTATTTT.

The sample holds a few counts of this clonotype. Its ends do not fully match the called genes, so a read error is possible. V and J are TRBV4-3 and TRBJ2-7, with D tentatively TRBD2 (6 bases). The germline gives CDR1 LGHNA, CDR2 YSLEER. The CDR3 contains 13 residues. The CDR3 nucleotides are TGCGCCAGCAGCCAAGATAAAACGGGAGTGCTTGGCTTC. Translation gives CASSQDKTGVLGF.

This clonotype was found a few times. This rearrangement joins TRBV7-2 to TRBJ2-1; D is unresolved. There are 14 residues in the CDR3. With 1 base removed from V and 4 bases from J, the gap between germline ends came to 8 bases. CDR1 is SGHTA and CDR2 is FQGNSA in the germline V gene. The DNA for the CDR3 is TGTGCCAGCAGCTTAGGAGGCTTTTACAATGAGCAGTTCTTC. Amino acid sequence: CASSLGGFYNEQFF.

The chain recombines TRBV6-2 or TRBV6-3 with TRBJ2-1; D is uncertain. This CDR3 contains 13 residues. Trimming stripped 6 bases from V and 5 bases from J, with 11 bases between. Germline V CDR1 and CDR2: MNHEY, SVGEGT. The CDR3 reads CASSPHGDNEQFF. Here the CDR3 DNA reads TGTGCCAGCAGCCCCCACGGAGACAATGAGCAGTTCTTC.

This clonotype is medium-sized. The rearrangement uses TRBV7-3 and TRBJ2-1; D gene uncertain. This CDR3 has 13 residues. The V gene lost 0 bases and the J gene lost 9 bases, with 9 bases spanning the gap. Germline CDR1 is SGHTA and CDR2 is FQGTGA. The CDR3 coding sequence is TGTGCCAGCAGCTTAACGGGTATAGGTGAGCAGTTCTTC. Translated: CASSLTGIGEQFF. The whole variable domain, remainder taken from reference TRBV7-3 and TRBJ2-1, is GAGVSQTPSNKVTEKGKYVELRCDPISGHTALYWYRQSLGQGPEFLIYFQGTGAADDSGLPNDRFFAVRPEGSVSTLKIQRTERGDSAVYLCASSLTGIGEQFFGPGTRLTVL.

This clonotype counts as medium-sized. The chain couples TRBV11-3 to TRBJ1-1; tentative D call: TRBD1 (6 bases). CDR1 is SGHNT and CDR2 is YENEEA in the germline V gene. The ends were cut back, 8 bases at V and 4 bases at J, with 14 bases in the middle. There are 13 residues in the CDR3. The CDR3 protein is CASQTGTLTEAFF. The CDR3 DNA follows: TGTGCCAGCCAAACAGGGACGCTCACTGAAGCTTTCTTT.

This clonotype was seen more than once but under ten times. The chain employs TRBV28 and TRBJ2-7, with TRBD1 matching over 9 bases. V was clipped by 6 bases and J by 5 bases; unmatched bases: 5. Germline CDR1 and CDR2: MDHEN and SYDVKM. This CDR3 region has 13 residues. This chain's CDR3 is CASRGQGVHEQYF. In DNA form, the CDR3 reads TGTGCCAGCAGGGGACAGGGTGTCCACGAGCAGTACTTC.

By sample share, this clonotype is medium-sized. For the CDR3, the DNA is TGTGCCAGCAGCGTAGCTATCCTAGCGGGAGCCACAGATACGCAGTATTTT. Its translation is CASSVAILAGATDTQYF. The rearrangement joins TRBV9 to TRBJ2-3, with 10 bases fitting TRBD2. The length of the CDR3 is 17 residues. Trimming at V came to 0 bases and at J to 2 bases, leaving 6 bases not matched to a gene. CDR1 is SGDLS, CDR2 YYNGEE, per germline.

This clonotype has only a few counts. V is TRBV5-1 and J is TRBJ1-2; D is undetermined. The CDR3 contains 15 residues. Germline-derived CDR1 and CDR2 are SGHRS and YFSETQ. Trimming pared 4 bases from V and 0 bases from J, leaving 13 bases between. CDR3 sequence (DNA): TGCGCCAGCAGCGGCGGACGGCCAGCTAACTATGGCTACACCTTC. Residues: CASSGGRPANYGYTF.

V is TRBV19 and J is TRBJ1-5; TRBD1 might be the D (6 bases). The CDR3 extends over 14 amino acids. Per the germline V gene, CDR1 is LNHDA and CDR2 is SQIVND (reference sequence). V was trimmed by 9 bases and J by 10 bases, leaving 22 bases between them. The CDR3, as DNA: TGTGCCAGACAAATAGACAGGCCTACTTCTCCCCAGCATTTT. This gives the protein CARQIDRPTSPQHF.

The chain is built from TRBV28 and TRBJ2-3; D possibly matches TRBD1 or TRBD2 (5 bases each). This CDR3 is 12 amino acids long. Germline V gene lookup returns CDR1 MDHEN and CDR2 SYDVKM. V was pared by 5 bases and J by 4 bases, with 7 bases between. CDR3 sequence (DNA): TGTGCCAGCAGTGGGGGTGCAGATACGCAGTATTTT. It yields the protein CASSGGADTQYF.

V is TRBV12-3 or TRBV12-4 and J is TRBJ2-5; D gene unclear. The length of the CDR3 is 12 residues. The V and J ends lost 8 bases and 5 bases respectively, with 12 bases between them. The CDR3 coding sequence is TGTGCCAGCGGAAGTCAGAAGGAGACCCAGTACTTC. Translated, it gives CASGSQKETQYF.

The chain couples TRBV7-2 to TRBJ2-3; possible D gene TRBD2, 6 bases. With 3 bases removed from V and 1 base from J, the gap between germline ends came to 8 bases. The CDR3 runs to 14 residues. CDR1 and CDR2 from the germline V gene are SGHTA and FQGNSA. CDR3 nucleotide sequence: TGTGCCAGCAGCTTGTCGGGGGGCACAGATACGCAGTATTTT. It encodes CASSLSGGTDTQYF.

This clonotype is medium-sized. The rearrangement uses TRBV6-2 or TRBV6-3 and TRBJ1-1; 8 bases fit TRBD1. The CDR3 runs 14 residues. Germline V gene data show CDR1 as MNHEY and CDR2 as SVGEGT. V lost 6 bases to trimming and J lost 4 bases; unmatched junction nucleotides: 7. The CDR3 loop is CASSYQGAFTEAFF. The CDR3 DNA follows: TGTGCCAGCAGCTATCAGGGGGCCTTCACTGAAGCTTTCTTT.

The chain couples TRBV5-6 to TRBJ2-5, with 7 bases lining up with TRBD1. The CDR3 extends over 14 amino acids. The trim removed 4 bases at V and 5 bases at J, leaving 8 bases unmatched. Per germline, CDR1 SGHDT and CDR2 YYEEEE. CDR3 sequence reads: CASSEDRVRETQYF. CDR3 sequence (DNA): TGTGCCAGCAGCGAAGACAGGGTGAGGGAGACCCAGTACTTC.

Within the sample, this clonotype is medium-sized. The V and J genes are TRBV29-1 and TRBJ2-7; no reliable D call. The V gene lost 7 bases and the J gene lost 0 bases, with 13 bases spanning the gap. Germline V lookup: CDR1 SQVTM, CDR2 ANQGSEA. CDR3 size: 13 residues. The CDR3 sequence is CSGLSVFSYEQYF. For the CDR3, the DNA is TGCAGCGGCCTCTCGGTATTCTCCTACGAGCAGTACTTC.

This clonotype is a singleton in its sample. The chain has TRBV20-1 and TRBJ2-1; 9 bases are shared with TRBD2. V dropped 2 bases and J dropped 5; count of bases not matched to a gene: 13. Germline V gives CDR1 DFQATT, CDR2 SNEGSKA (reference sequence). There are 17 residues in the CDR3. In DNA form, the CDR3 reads TGCAGTGCTAGACCTCACCTTAGCGGGAGACGCGACAATGAGCAGTTCTTC. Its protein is CSARPHLSGRRDNEQFF.

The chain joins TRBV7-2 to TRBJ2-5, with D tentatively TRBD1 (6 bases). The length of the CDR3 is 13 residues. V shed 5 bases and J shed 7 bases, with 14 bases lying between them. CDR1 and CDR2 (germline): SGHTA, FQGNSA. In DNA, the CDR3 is TGTGCCAGCAGCCCCAGAACACAGGGGACCCAGTACTTC. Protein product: CASSPRTQGTQYF.

The CDR3 protein is CAISVLIGGTDTQYF. CDR3 sequence (DNA): TGTGCCATCAGTGTGCTGATCGGCGGCACAGATACGCAGTATTTT. The chain combines TRBV10-3 with TRBJ2-3; D gene uncertain. Trimming removed 4 bases at V and 1 base at J, with 12 bases between. This CDR3 has 15 amino acids. In germline, CDR1 is ENHRY, CDR2 SYGVKD.

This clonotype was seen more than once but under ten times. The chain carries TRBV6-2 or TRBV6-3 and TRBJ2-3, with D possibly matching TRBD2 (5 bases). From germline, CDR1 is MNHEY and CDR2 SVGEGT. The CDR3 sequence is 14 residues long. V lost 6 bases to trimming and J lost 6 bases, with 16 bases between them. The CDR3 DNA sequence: TGTGCCAGCAGGCCAGGAGGAAGGGTCGATACGCAGTATTTT. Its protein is CASRPGGRVDTQYF.

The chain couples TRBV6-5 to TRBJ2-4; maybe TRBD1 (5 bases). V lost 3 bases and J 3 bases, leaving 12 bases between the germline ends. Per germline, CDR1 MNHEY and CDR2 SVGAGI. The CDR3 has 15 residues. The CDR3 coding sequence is TGTGCCAGCAGTTATGAAGGGGTGGGCAAAAACATTCAGTACTTC. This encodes CASSYEGVGKNIQYF.

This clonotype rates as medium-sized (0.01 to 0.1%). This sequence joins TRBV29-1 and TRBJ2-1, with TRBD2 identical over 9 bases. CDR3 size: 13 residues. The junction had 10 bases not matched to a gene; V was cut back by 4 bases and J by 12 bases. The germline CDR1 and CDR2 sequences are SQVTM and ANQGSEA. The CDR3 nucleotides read TGCAGCGTTGCGGGACTAGCAAACAAAGTGCAGTTCTTC. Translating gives CSVAGLANKVQFF.

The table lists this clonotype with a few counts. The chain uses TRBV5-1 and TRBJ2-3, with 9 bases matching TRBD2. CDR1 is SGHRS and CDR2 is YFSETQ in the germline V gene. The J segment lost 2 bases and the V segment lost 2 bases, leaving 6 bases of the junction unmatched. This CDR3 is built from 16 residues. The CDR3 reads CASSLRLAGTTDTQYF. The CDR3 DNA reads TGCGCCAGCAGCTTAAGGCTAGCGGGGACCACAGATACGCAGTATTTT.

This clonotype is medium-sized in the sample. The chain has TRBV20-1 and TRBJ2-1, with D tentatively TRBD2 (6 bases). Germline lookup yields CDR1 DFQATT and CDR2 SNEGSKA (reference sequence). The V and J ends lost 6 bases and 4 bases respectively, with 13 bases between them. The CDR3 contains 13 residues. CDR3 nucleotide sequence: TGCAGTGCCAGTCGGGGACTGTACAATGAGCAGTTCTTC. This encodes CSASRGLYNEQFF.

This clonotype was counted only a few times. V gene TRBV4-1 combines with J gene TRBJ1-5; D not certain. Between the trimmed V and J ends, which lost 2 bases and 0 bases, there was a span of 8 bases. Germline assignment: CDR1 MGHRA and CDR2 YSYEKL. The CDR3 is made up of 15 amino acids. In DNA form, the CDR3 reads TGCGCCAGCAGCCAAATCAGAGATAGCAATCAGCCCCAGCATTTT. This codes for CASSQIRDSNQPQHF.